The present entry profiles one TCR beta chain with its context. This entry comes from a study of blood T cell repertoires in COVID-19. The overall study: Acute and convalescent COVID-19 samples came from the United States, Italy and Spain. PBMCs, B-cell-depleted T cells, or T cells were the source of the cDNA or gDNA that made up the material.

This CDR3 has 15 amino acids. Germline lookup yields CDR1 SGHTA and CDR2 FQGNSA. V lost 4 bases, J lost 5 bases, and 14 bases lay in between. In the authors' methods: The assay estimated nucleated cells by amplifying reference gene primers. Clones were sequenced by immunoSEQ multiplex PCR, and TCRdb holds only the in-frame ones, with some missing. D and trimming were read from the DNA, whereas the V and J calls and clone size are those reported in that table. The sample includes around 100,000 clones, nearly 90% of them seen just once. This chain connects TRBV7-2 to TRBJ1-4; D is possibly TRBD1 (6 bases). The source of this sequence is a man aged 50-59 years in a cohort sampled during active COVID-19. The specimen sequenced was peripheral blood. CDR3 DNA sequence: TGTGCCAGCAGCTCGGACAGCTTCAGGAATGAAAAACTGTTTTTT. Its translation: CASSSDSFRNEKLFF.